Shown below are 2 T cell receptor beta chains from a single sample sequenced in a study of T cell clonality in common variable immunodeficiency. Sequencing was performed with immunoSEQ multiplex PCR; in TCRdb, only in-frame clones are kept and a portion is missing. The data show 25,000 to 35,000 clones, with none appearing a single time. The sequenced sample consisted of peripheral blood mononuclear cells. These TCRs come from a person aged 18 to 70 in good health.

This clone has a handful of counts. The read halts 3 residues ahead of the CDR3 end, with the missing end drawn from the germline J gene. The V call is TRBV2, the J call TRBJ2-2; D perhaps matches TRBD2 (6 bases). The germline CDR1 and CDR2 sequences are SNHLY and FYNNEI. The CDR3 is 14 amino acids. Partial CDR3 DNA: TGTGCCAGCGGGAGGTCTGCTGGGGCCAACGTG. Its translation: CASGRSAGANV. The whole CDR3 region reads CASGRSAGANVLFF.

This clone appeared many times. The DNA ends 3 residues before the CDR3 does, and the rest of the CDR3 is filled in from the germline J gene. The V gene is TRBV20-1, the J gene TRBJ2-5, with D hard to call. The CDR3 sequence is 12 residues long. V dropped 3 bases and J dropped 4 bases, with 9 bases sitting between them. The germline V gene encodes CDR1 DFQATT and CDR2 SNEGSKA (reference sequence). The CDR3 bases that were read are TGCAGTGCTAGCAATAAAGGAGAGACC. Its protein is CSASNKGET. In full, the CDR3 is CSASNKGETQYF.